This TCR beta chain is from a study of T cell responses to AZD1222 COVID-19 vaccine. Study-wide findings and caveats: Donors were mostly white British, more females; clonal diversity possibly underestimated. Per reports, nearly half of all spike-specific TCRs target regions that are unmutated in variants. Elevations in Spike-specific TCR breadth and depth followed administration of two AZD1222 doses. Every sample of the repertoires postdated the peak T cell response.

Worth noting for this clone: The target antigen is unknown.

CDR3 length: 17 residues. From germline, CDR1 is MNHEY and CDR2 SVGEGT. Trimming removed 0 bases from V and 7 bases from J; junction bases left unmatched: 12. The table came from immunoSEQ multiplex PCR; TCRdb's copy has only in-frame clones and leaves some out. The sample shows 100,000 to 150,000 clones, approximately 88% of them seen only once. The chain has TRBV6-2 or TRBV6-3 and TRBJ2-1; 7 bases are shared with TRBD1. The clonotype originates from an adult in good health. Specimen: peripheral blood, collected on day 0 of AZD1222 vaccination. Written as DNA, the CDR3 is TGTGCCAGCAGTTACTCTGAGGGTAAGGGGGCTCGGAATGAGCAGTTCTTC. This sequence encodes CASSYSEGKGARNEQFF.